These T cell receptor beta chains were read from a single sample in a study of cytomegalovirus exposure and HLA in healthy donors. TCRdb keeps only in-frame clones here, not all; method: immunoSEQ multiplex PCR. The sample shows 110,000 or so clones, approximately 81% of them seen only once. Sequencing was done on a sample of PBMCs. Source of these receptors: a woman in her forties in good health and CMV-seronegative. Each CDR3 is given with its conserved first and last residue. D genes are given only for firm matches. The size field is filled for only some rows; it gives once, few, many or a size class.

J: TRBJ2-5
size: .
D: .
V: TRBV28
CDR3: CASSFGTFQETQYF
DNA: TGTGCCAGCAGCTTCGGGACATTCCAAGAGACCCAGTACTTC

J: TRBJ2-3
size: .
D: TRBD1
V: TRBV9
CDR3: CASSKDRGLDTQYF
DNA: TGTGCCAGCAGCAAGGACAGGGGGTTAGATACGCAGTATTTT

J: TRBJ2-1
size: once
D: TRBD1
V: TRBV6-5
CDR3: CASRTETGGYEQFF
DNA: TGTGCCAGCAGAACCGAGACAGGGGGCTATGAGCAGTTCTTC

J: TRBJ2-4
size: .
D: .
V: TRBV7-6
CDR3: CASSLEPGSGGAKNIQYF
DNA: TGTGCCAGCAGCTTGGAGCCAGGGTCAGGGGGGGCCAAAAACATTCAGTACTTC

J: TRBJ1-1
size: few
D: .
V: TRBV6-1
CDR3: CASSVSGNFGTEAFF
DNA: TGTGCCAGCAGTGTCTCGGGAAACTTCGGCACTGAAGCTTTCTTT

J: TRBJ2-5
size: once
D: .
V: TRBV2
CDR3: CASSESTARLQETQYF
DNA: TGTGCCAGCAGTGAATCTACGGCTAGGCTCCAAGAGACCCAGTACTTC

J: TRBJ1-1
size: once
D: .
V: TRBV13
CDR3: CASGREVSAEAFF
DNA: TGTGCCAGCGGGCGGGAAGTTAGCGCTGAAGCTTTCTTT

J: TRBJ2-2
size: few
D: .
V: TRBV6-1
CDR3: CASSGALGSGELFF
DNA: TGTGCCAGCAGTGGGGCGCTGGGCTCCGGGGAGCTGTTTTTT

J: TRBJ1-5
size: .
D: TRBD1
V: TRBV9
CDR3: CASSPGTGPVQPQHF
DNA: TGTGCCAGCAGCCCCGGGACAGGGCCTGTTCAGCCCCAGCATTTT

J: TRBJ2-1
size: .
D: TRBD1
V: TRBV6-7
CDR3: CASSYTDRDSYNEQFF
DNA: TGTGCCAGCAGTTACACGGACAGGGACTCCTACAATGAGCAGTTCTTC

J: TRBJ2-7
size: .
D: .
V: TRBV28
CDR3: CATTQGTYEQYF
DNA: TGTGCCACAACACAGGGAACTTACGAGCAGTACTTC

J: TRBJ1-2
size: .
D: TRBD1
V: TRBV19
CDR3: CASSIMQTGVNGYTF
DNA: TGTGCCAGTAGTATAATGCAGACAGGGGTAAATGGCTACACCTTC

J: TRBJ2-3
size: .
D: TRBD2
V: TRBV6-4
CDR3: CASSALSGGGADTQYF
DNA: TGTGCCAGCAGTGCCCTTAGCGGGGGAGGGGCAGATACGCAGTATTTT

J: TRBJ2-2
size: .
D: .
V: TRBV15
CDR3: CATSRDYVFAGELFF
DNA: TGTGCCACCAGCAGGGACTACGTTTTCGCCGGGGAGCTGTTTTTT

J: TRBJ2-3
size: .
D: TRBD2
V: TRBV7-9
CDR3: CASSLVAGGRSTDTQYF
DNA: TGTGCCAGCAGCTTAGTGGCGGGAGGGCGTAGCACAGATACGCAGTATTTT

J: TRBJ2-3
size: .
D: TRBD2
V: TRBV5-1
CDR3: CASSYRGTSGRAGTDTQYF
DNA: TGCGCCAGCAGCTACCGTGGGACTAGCGGGAGGGCGGGGACAGATACGCAGTATTTT

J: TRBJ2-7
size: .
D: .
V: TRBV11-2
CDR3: CASSLVPGVAQQYF
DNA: TGTGCCAGCAGCTTAGTTCCGGGAGTAGCGCAGCAGTACTTC

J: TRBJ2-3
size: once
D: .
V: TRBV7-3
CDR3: CASSLGGSAKGTDTQYF
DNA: TGTGCCAGCAGCTTGGGCGGGTCCGCTAAAGGCACAGATACGCAGTATTTT

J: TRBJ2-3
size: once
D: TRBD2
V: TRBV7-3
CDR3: CASSLLAGGSTDTQYF
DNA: TGTGCCAGCAGCTTATTAGCGGGGGGCAGCACAGATACGCAGTATTTT

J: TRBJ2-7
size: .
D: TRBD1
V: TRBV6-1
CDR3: CASSIPGQMTYEQYF
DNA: TGTGCCAGCAGTATTCCGGGACAGATGACCTACGAGCAGTACTTC

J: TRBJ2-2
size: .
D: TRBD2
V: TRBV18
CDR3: CASSPLTLAGGPGGELFF
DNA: TGTGCCAGCTCACCACTGACACTAGCGGGAGGGCCCGGCGGGGAGCTGTTTTTT

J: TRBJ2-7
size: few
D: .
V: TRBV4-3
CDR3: CASSQSAQVVYEQYF
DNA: TGCGCCAGCAGCCAATCTGCCCAGGTGGTGTACGAGCAGTACTTC

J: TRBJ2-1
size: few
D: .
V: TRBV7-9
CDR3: CASSLTGIISEQFF
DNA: TGTGCCAGCAGCTTAACGGGGATTATTAGTGAGCAGTTCTTC

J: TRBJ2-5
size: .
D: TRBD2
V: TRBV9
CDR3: CASSVEAGGFETQYF
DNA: TGTGCCAGCAGCGTAGAGGCGGGGGGGTTTGAGACCCAGTACTTC

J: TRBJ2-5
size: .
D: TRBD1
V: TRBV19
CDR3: CASSMVGQGTQYF
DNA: TGTGCCAGTAGTATGGTAGGACAGGGGACCCAGTACTTC

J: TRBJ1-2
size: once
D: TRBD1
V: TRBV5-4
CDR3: CASSPGQKIYGYTF
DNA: TGTGCCAGCAGCCCGGGACAGAAGATCTATGGCTACACCTTC

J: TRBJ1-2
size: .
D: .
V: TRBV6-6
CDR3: CASISTGRVYGYTF
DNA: TGTGCCAGCATTTCGACAGGAAGAGTTTATGGCTACACCTTC

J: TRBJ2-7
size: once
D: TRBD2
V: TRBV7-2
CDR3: CASSRGTSETYEQYF
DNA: TGTGCCAGCAGCCGCGGGACTAGCGAGACCTACGAGCAGTACTTC

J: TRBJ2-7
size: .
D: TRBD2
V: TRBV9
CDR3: CASSVGLAGPQYF
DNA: TGTGCCAGCAGCGTAGGATTAGCGGGACCGCAGTACTTC

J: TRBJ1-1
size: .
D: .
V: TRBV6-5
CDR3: CASTGLTEAFF
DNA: TGTGCCAGCACAGGGCTCACTGAAGCTTTCTTT

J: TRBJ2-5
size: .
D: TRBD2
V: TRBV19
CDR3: CASSRMIAGNRQETQYF
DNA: TGTGCCAGTAGTAGAATGATAGCGGGAAACCGACAAGAGACCCAGTACTTC

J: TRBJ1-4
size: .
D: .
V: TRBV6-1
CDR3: CASRGPLNEKLFF
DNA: TGTGCCAGCAGGGGGCCCCTCAATGAAAAACTGTTTTTT

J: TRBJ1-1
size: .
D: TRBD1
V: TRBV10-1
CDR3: CASSPGQGAVAFF
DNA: TGCGCCAGCAGTCCCGGACAGGGGGCGGTGGCTTTCTTT

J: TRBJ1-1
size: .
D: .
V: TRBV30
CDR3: CAWSEDSSPSRNTEAFF
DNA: TGTGCCTGGAGCGAAGACAGTAGCCCGTCCCGGAACACTGAAGCTTTCTTT

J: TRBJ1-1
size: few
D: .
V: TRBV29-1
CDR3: CSVDLVFF
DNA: TGCAGCGTTGATTTAGTTTTCTTT

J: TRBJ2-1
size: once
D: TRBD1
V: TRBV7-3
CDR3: CASSRQGALTYNEQFF
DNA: TGTGCCAGCAGTCGGCAGGGGGCATTGACCTACAATGAGCAGTTCTTC